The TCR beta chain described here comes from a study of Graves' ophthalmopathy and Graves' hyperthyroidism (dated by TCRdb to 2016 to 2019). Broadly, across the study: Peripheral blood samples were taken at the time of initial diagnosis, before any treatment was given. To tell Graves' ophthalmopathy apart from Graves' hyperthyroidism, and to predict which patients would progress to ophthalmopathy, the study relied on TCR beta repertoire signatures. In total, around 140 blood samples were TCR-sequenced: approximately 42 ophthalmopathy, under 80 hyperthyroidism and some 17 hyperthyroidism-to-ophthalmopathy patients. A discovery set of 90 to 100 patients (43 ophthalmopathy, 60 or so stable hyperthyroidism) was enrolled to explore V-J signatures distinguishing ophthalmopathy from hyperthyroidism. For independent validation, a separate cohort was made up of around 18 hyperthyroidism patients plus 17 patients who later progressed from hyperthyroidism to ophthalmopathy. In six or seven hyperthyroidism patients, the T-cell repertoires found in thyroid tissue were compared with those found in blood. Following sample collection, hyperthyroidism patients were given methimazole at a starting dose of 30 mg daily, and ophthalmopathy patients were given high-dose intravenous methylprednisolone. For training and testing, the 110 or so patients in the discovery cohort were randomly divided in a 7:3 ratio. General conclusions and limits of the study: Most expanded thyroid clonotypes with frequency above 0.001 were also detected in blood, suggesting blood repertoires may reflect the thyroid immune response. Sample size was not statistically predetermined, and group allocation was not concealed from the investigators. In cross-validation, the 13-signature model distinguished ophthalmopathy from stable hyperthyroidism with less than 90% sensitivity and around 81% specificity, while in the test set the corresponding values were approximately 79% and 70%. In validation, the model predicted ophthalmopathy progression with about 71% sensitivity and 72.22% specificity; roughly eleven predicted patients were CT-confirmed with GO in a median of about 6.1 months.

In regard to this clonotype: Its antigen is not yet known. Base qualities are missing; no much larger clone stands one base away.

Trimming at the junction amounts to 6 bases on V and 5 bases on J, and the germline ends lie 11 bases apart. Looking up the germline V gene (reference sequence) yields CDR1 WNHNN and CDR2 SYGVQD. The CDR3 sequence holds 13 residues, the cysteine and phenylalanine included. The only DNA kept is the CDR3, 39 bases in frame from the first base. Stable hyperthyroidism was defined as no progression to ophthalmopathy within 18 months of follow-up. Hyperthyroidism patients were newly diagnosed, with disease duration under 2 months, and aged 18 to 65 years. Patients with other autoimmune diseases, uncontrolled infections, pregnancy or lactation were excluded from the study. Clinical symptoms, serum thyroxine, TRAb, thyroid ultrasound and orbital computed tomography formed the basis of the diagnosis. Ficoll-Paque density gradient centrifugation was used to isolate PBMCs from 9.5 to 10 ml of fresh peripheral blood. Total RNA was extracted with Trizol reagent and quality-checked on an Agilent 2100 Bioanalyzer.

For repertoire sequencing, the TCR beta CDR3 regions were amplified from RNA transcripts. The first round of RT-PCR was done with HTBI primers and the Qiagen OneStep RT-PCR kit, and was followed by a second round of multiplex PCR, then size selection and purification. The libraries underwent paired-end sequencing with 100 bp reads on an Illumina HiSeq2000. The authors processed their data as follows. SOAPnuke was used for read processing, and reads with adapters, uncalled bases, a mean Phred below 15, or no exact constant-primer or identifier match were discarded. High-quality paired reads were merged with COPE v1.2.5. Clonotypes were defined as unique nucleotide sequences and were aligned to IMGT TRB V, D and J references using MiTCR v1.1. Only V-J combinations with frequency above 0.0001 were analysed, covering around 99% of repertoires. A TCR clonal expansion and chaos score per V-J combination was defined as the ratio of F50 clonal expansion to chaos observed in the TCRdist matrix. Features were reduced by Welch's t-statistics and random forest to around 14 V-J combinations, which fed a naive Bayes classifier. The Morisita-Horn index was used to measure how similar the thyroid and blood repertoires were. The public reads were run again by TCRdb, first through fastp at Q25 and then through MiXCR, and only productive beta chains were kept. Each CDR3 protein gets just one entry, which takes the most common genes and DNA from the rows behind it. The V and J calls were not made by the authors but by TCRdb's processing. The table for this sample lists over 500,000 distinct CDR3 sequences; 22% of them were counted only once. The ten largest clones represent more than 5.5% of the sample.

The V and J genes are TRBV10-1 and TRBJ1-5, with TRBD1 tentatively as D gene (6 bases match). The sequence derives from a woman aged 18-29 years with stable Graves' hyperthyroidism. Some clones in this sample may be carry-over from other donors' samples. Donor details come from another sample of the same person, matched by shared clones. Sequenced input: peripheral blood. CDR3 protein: CASSTGYDQPQHF. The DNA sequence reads TGCGCCAGCAGCACAGGGTACGATCAGCCCCAGCATTTT.